This T cell receptor beta chain appears in the sequencing data of a study of cytomegalovirus exposure and HLA in healthy donors. 60 Vbeta and 13 Jbeta primers were used in PCR. Measured with immunoSEQ multiplex PCR; TCRdb has only the in-frame clones, and not every one. Here the sample spans about 200,000 clones, 82% being singletons. The donors (healthy individuals) were bone marrow donors. The ends were cut back, 2 bases at V and 6 bases at J, with 11 bases in the middle. Germline values: CDR1 MGHRA, CDR2 YSYEKL. The CDR3 contains 14 residues. The sample was PBMCs. The chain employs TRBV4-1 and TRBJ1-5; TRBD1 is a possible D gene (5 bases). The receptor was derived from a woman between 40 and 50 years old in good health and CMV-seronegative. CDR3 loop: CASSQWGESQPQHF. The CDR3 nucleotides read TGCGCCAGCAGCCAATGGGGGGAGAGTCAGCCCCAGCATTTT.